This TCR beta chain was sequenced for a study of blood T cell repertoires in COVID-19. Whole-study context: In each case, the material was cDNA or gDNA derived from T cells, B-cell-depleted T cells, or PBMCs.

Clinical history reported by participants formed the basis on which cohorts were assigned. Symptom resolution, clearance, or two negative PCRs marked donors in Cohort 3 as recovered. Authors' methods: Using reference gene primer amplification, nucleated cell counts were estimated. Some clones are missing from TCRdb's copy, which holds only in-frame ones; the method was immunoSEQ multiplex PCR. The DNA was the basis for D and trimming; V, J and clone size are from that table. Of more than 200,000 clones in the sample, 75% to 90% were seen once. V lost 0 bases to trimming and J lost 1 base, with 10 bases between them. The V gene's germline CDR1 is SGDLS and CDR2 YYNGEE. The CDR3 runs 16 residues.

The rearrangement uses TRBV9 and TRBJ2-2; weak D call: TRBD1 (6 bases). Sequenced material: PBMCs or T cells enriched from blood (not recorded which). This sequence originates from a woman in her twenties or thirties who had recovered from COVID-19. As DNA, the CDR3 is TGTGCCAGCAGCGTAGAAAGGGGGATGAACACCGGGGAGCTGTTTTTT. Translated, it gives CASSVERGMNTGELFF. Based on the CDR3 plus reference TRBV9 and TRBJ2-2, the full variable domain is DSGVTQTPKHLITATGQRVTLRCSPRSGDLSVYWYQQSLDQGLQFLIQYYNGEERAKGNILERFSAQQFPDLHSELNLSSLELGDSALYFCASSVERGMNTGELFFGEGSRLTVL.